Shown below are 6 T cell receptor beta chains from a single sample sequenced in a study of blood T cells in healthy people across ages (dated by TCRdb to the mid-2010s). The library was produced with 5' RACE. The data were produced on an Illumina HiSeq 2500. A second about 7 to 12 cycle PCR used a sample-barcoded 5' primer and a J-beta primer mix. Using fastp at Q25 and MiXCR, TCRdb reprocessed the public reads and kept productive beta chains. Each record represents a unique CDR3 protein, reported with the most common genes and DNA among its rows. In this sample the table shows about 1.6 million distinct CDR3 sequences, roughly 32% of which occur a single time. Jointly, the top ten make up around 10% of the sample. Input material: blood. The source is a young woman in good health.

There are a few counts of this clonotype. Here the CDR3 reads CASSLGGGDSTDTQYF. In DNA, the CDR3 is TGTGCCAGCAGCTTAGGAGGCGGGGACTCCACAGATACGCAGTATTTT. The genes are TRBV7-9 and TRBJ2-3, with D perhaps TRBD2 (6 bases). The CDR3 is 16 amino acids. Germline assignment: CDR1 SEHNR and CDR2 FQNEAQ (reference sequence). Trimming removed 1 base from V and 2 bases from J, with 13 bases in between.

This clonotype was seen a handful of times. The chain employs TRBV6-2 or TRBV6-3 and TRBJ2-1; 12 nucleotides align to TRBD2. This CDR3 is 16 amino acids long. The J segment lost 10 bases and the V segment lost 1 base, leaving 8 bases of the junction unmatched. Per germline, CDR1 MNHEY and CDR2 SVGEGT. CDR3: CASSYFRLAGVGEQFF. The CDR3 DNA sequence: TGTGCCAGCAGTTACTTTAGACTAGCGGGAGTGGGGGAGCAGTTCTTC.

To note about this clonotype: The junction shows a germline mismatch at one end, possibly a read error. The rearrangement uses TRBV27 and TRBJ2-1; 11 positions match TRBD2. The CDR3 is 17 amino acids. Germline loops: CDR1 MNHEY, CDR2 SMNVEV (reference sequence). CDR3 protein: CASSLLLAGGPRYERFF. As DNA, the CDR3 is TGTGCCAGCAGTCTCTTATTAGCGGGGGGGCCGAGGTATGAGCGGTTCTTC.

The J gene is TRBJ2-1, the V gene TRBV9; 8 nucleotides align to TRBD1. The CDR3 is 15 amino acids. J gave up 8 bases and V 4 bases, and 11 bases lay outside the gene matches. Germline assignment: CDR1 SGDLS and CDR2 YYNGEE. CDR3 coding DNA: TGTGCCAGCAGCCCTCGGGGACAGGCGCGGGATGAGCAGTTCTTC. It is translated as CASSPRGQARDEQFF.

This clonotype was seen more than once but under ten times. This chain uses TRBV6-1 with TRBJ2-5; D possibly corresponds to TRBD1 (5 bases). This CDR3 comprises 14 residues. V was clipped by 5 bases and J by 2 bases, with 12 bases between them. CDR1 is MNHNS and CDR2 is SASEGT in the germline V gene. CDR3 sequence (DNA): TGTGCCAGCAGTTTGTGGGGCCAACAAGAGACCCAGTACTTC. Protein sequence: CASSLWGQQETQYF.

The chain is built from TRBV2 and TRBJ1-6; 8 bases line up with TRBD1. Per the germline V gene, CDR1 is SNHLY and CDR2 is FYNNEI. Germline trimming cut 6 bases from V and 8 bases from J; bases unmatched to any gene: 6. The CDR3 length is 14 residues. CDR3 amino acids: CASRMGQVYSPLHF. For the CDR3, the DNA is TGTGCCAGCAGGATGGGACAGGTCTATTCACCCCTCCACTTT.